This T cell receptor beta chain was identified during a study of T cells in localized non-small cell lung cancer. Assay used: immunoSEQ multiplex PCR; TCRdb lists only in-frame clones, some missing. Among tens of thousands of clones listed, around 90% were seen once. Sequenced here: peripheral blood, sampled before any cancer treatment. The clonotype originates from a woman between 40 and 69 years old with stage I squamous cell lung carcinoma.

Here the CDR3 DNA reads TGTGCCAGCAGCTGGGAGACAGGGGGCCGGGGCAATCAGCCCCAGCATTTT. It translates to CASSWETGGRGNQPQHF. The genes are TRBV5-8 and TRBJ1-5, with 10 bases identical to TRBD1. CDR3 length: 17 residues. With 3 bases clipped from V and 2 bases from J, the junction kept 8 bases outside the gene matches. Germline V gene sequence: CDR1 SGHTS, CDR2 YDEGEE.